This TCR beta chain stems from a study of cytomegalovirus exposure and HLA in healthy donors. This clone has a count of ten or more. Its specificity is unknown. The table came from immunoSEQ multiplex PCR; TCRdb's copy has only in-frame clones and leaves some out. The sample lists some 120,000 clones, 89% occurring once. The study, taken as a whole, reports: Rare TCR sequences predominated, though certain public TCRs were found in many donors.

The sequenced sample was PBMCs. The TCR sequence derives from a man aged 30 to 45 in good health and CMV-seronegative.

This CDR3 reads CAIYPRGNYGYTF. The CDR3, as DNA: TGTGCCATCTACCCCAGGGGTAACTATGGCTACACCTTC. V is TRBV28 and J is TRBJ1-2; TRBD1 might be the D (6 bases). CDR1 MDHEN and CDR2 SYDVKM come from the germline V gene. V gave up 10 bases and J gave up 1 base, with 13 bases separating them. This CDR3 region has 13 residues.